This TCR beta chain came from a study of T cell changes during pregnancy in multiple sclerosis. With 0 bases removed from V and 4 bases from J, the gap between germline ends came to 9 bases. Germline CDR1 GTSNPN, CDR2 SVGIG (reference sequence). The CDR3 consists of 13 residues. TCRdb's copy holds only in-frame clones and misses some; the assay was immunoSEQ multiplex PCR. This sample has about 100,000 clones, with more than 90% found just once. This clonotype was sampled from a female donor with multiple sclerosis, enrolled in a pregnancy study. The starting material was peripheral blood, obtained in the second trimester of pregnancy. The rearrangement uses TRBV30 and TRBJ1-2; D gene unclear. CDR3 loop: CAWSVNTAYGYTF. CDR3 DNA sequence: TGTGCCTGGAGTGTCAACACAGCCTATGGCTACACCTTC.